Presented here are 17 T cell receptor beta chains from one specimen sequenced in a study of T cells expressing NK-cell markers. TCRdb re-called the 5' RACE reads; every CDR3 protein appears as one record, without DNA. This repertoire includes about 380,000 distinct CDR3 sequences. Sequenced material: blood T cells: a sorted CD56 or NKG2C T cell subset, CD4+ or CD8+ T cells, or bulk PBMC T cells (not recorded which). The receptors here all came from a man aged 18 to 69 in good health.

The V call is TRBV2, the J call TRBJ1-2; TCRdb proposes TRBD1, but this gene call is untestable without DNA. Per the germline V gene, CDR1 is SNHLY and CDR2 is FYNNEI. There are 14 residues in the CDR3. The CDR3 sequence is CASASGTGGDGYTF.

The chain couples TRBV7-6 to TRBJ2-7; TCRdb designates TRBD2, a call that cannot be tested without DNA. CDR3 length: 16 amino acids. The germline gives CDR1 SGHVS, CDR2 FNYEAQ. CDR3 protein: CASSSAGTSGVGEQYF.

This sequence joins TRBV6-1 and TRBJ2-7; TCRdb names TRBD1, which stays unverified in the absence of DNA. Germline-derived CDR1 and CDR2 are MNHNS and SASEGT. This CDR3 is built from 14 residues. This chain's CDR3 is CASRLDRVPYEQYF.

The CDR3 protein is CASSYYGQSAGNTIYF. This sequence joins TRBV6-5 and TRBJ1-3; TCRdb names TRBD1, which stays unverified in the absence of DNA. This CDR3 is built from 16 residues. CDR1 and CDR2 from the germline V gene are MNHEY and SVGAGI.

The chain carries TRBV3-1 and TRBJ2-2; TCRdb names TRBD1, which stays unverified in the absence of DNA. CDR3 size: 16 residues. Per the germline V gene, CDR1 is LGHDT and CDR2 is YNNKEL (reference sequence). CDR3: CASSLPRGGRTGELFF.

The chain combines TRBV7-6 with TRBJ2-5; TCRdb gives TRBD1 as the D gene, but with no DNA this cannot be confirmed. The CDR3 sequence is 15 residues long. Germline V gives CDR1 SGHVS, CDR2 FNYEAQ. The CDR3 spells CASSTSTGGLETQYF.

The chain employs TRBV5-1 and TRBJ2-3; TCRdb returns TRBD1, unconfirmable since there is no DNA. There are 16 residues in the CDR3. Germline loops: CDR1 SGHRS, CDR2 YFSETQ. CDR3 region: CASSLARQGYSDTQYF.

V usage is TRBV7-9 and J usage is TRBJ2-7; TCRdb lists TRBD1, though no DNA is available to test this call. Germline V gene lookup returns CDR1 SEHNR and CDR2 FQNEAQ (reference sequence). The CDR3 runs 15 residues. CDR3 sequence reads: CASSARGTDSYEQYF.

The chain joins TRBV28 to TRBJ2-3; checking the TCRdb D call of TRBD1 is not possible without DNA. Germline assignment: CDR1 MDHEN and CDR2 SYDVKM. This CDR3 is built from 18 residues. This CDR3 reads CASSPGTARILSTDTQYF.

This rearrangement joins TRBV29-1 to TRBJ1-3; TCRdb's D call, TRBD1, is unchecked because there is no DNA. Germline V gene lookup returns CDR1 SQVTM and CDR2 ANQGSEA. This CDR3 region has 13 residues. CDR3 protein: CSVRGPGGNTIYF.

This chain connects TRBV12-3 or TRBV12-4 to TRBJ2-5; TCRdb returns TRBD2, unconfirmable since there is no DNA. CDR3 length: 14 amino acids. CDR3 protein: CASSPTSGGEDQYF.

The chain combines TRBV7-2 with TRBJ1-2; TCRdb calls TRBD1, which cannot be checked without DNA. The CDR3 has 14 residues. Germline V CDR1 and CDR2: SGHTA, FQGNSA. CDR3 loop: CASIGRGARYGYTF.

The rearrangement joins TRBV12-3 or TRBV12-4 to TRBJ2-1; TCRdb's D gene call, TRBD1, goes unchecked for lack of DNA. This CDR3 region has 15 residues. CDR3 sequence: CASRFEGFSYNEQFF.

The chain uses TRBV15 and TRBJ2-7; TCRdb proposes TRBD1, but this gene call is untestable without DNA. The germline gives CDR1 LNHNV, CDR2 YYDKDF (reference sequence). The CDR3 has 14 residues. The CDR3 reads CATSRDLRDHEQYF.

The chain joins TRBV2 to TRBJ2-5; TCRdb gives TRBD1 as the D gene, but with no DNA this cannot be confirmed. The CDR3 spans 14 residues. Germline values: CDR1 SNHLY, CDR2 FYNNEI. CDR3 region: CASRGGAVGETQYF.

CDR3 sequence reads: CASSLVAENTNYGYTF. The gene calls are TRBV7-9 and TRBJ1-2. Germline lookup yields CDR1 SEHNR and CDR2 FQNEAQ (reference sequence). This CDR3 has 16 residues.

The chain has TRBV5-1 and TRBJ2-3; the D call from TCRdb, TRBD2, cannot be confirmed without DNA. The germline V gene encodes CDR1 SGHRS and CDR2 YFSETQ. The CDR3 covers 18 residues. CDR3: CASSWPWTSGTQADTQYF.